The 21 T cell receptor beta chains below were found in one sample sequenced in a study of cytomegalovirus exposure and HLA in healthy donors. The PCR used 60 Vbeta and 13 Jbeta primers. Assay used: immunoSEQ multiplex PCR; TCRdb lists only in-frame clones, some missing. The data contain fewer than 120,000 clones, 76% of them singletons. Specimen: PBMCs. The source of these receptors is a young man in good health and CMV-seropositive.

The chain links TRBV5-5 to TRBJ2-5, with 7 bases fitting TRBD2. Germline V lookup: CDR1 SGHKS, CDR2 YYEKEE (reference sequence). V shed 0 bases and J 4 bases; nucleotides not matched to a gene: 3. This CDR3 spans 14 amino acids. In DNA form, the CDR3 reads TGTGCCAGCAGCTTGGGGGGAGGGGTAGAGACCCAGTACTTC. This codes for CASSLGGGVETQYF.

The V gene is TRBV19, the J gene TRBJ2-7; D perhaps matches TRBD2 (5 bases). V lost 1 base, J lost 0 bases, and 10 bases lay in between. The CDR3 extends over 15 amino acids. Germline assignment: CDR1 LNHDA and CDR2 SQIVND (reference sequence). The CDR3 loop is CASSIGRGSSYEQYF. In DNA form, the CDR3 reads TGTGCCAGTAGTATAGGAAGAGGGAGCTCCTACGAGCAGTACTTC.

J is TRBJ1-1 and V is TRBV27; a possible D gene is TRBD1 (6 bases). The ends were cut back, 8 bases at V and 5 bases at J, with 21 bases in the middle. Per the germline V gene, CDR1 is MNHEY and CDR2 is SMNVEV (reference sequence). CDR3 length: 15 amino acids. CDR3 in amino acids: CASGRQVHWGTEAFF. The CDR3 nucleotides read TGTGCCAGCGGTCGACAGGTCCATTGGGGGACTGAAGCTTTCTTT.

The chain couples TRBV28 to TRBJ1-5; D perhaps matches TRBD1 (6 bases). V lost 5 bases and J 7 bases, leaving 15 bases between the germline ends. The V gene's germline CDR1 is MDHEN and CDR2 SYDVKM. This CDR3 spans 14 amino acids. The CDR3 bases are TGTGCCAGCAGTCTCCACAGGGCTCGGCAGCCCCAGCATTTT. This sequence encodes CASSLHRARQPQHF.

The chain couples TRBV10-3 to TRBJ2-3, with a possible D match to TRBD1 (6 bases). In germline, CDR1 is ENHRY, CDR2 SYGVKD. The CDR3 contains 13 residues. The V end was cut by 8 bases, the J end by 4 bases, with 13 bases between. The CDR3, as DNA: TGTGCCATCGCCCCAGGGGCCGCAGATACGCAGTATTTT. As protein: CAIAPGAADTQYF.

The J gene is TRBJ1-2, the V gene TRBV27; weak D call: TRBD1 (6 bases). V shed 1 base and J shed 5 bases, with 11 bases lying between them. This CDR3 is built from 14 residues. Germline V gene lookup returns CDR1 MNHEY and CDR2 SMNVEV (reference sequence). In nucleotides, the CDR3 is TGTGCCAGCAGTTTATTGGGGGGGGCGTATGGCTACACCTTC. It translates to CASSLLGGAYGYTF.

In nucleotides, the CDR3 is TGTGCCAGCTCGCCGCGCGTTGGAAGCGGGGCGTACCAAGAGACCCAGTACTTC. Residues: CASSPRVGSGAYQETQYF. The rearrangement joins TRBV18 to TRBJ2-5, with TRBD2 identical over 7 bases. CDR1 is KGHSH, CDR2 LQKENI, per germline. The CDR3 spans 18 residues. The V gene end was trimmed by 6 bases and the J gene end by 0 bases; junction bases not matched to a gene: 16.

The V gene is TRBV7-9, the J gene TRBJ2-1, with D possibly being TRBD1 (5 bases). The germline gives CDR1 SEHNR, CDR2 FQNEAQ (reference sequence). CDR3 size: 16 residues. Trimming removed 1 base at V and 3 bases at J, with 13 bases between. The CDR3 here is CASSLGVGRVYNEQFF. For the CDR3, the DNA is TGTGCCAGCAGCTTAGGGGTGGGCAGGGTCTACAATGAGCAGTTCTTC.

The CDR3 loop is CASSSTSGGQETQYF. The DNA for the CDR3 is TGCGCCAGCAGCAGCACTAGCGGGGGGCAAGAGACCCAGTACTTC. This chain uses TRBV5-1 with TRBJ2-5; 12 nucleotides align to TRBD2. Germline loops: CDR1 SGHRS, CDR2 YFSETQ. The CDR3 has 15 amino acids. Trimming removed 4 bases from V and 2 bases from J; junction bases left unmatched: 3.

Regarding this clone: This likely comes from a read error, as the CDR3 has no conserved phenylalanine or tryptophan at its end. The chain joins TRBV4-3 to TRBJ1-2; TRBD1 might be the D (6 bases). CDR3 length: 13 residues. Looked up from germline, CDR1 is LGHNA and CDR2 is YSLEER. With 5 bases removed from V and 4 bases from J, the gap between germline ends came to 11 bases. CDR3 in amino acids: CASSSQGTYGYTL. CDR3 DNA sequence: TGCGCCAGCAGCTCACAGGGTACCTATGGCTACACCCTC.

The CDR3 is CASSLFGADSGNNQPQHF. The DNA for the CDR3 is TGTGCCAGCAGTTTATTCGGTGCGGACAGCGGTAACAATCAGCCCCAGCATTTT. V and J are TRBV28 and TRBJ1-5; possibly TRBD1 for D (6 bases). Deletions cut 1 base from V and 3 bases from J, with 19 bases between. The CDR3 covers 18 residues. Germline CDR1 MDHEN, CDR2 SYDVKM. Filled out from reference TRBV28 and TRBJ1-5, the complete variable domain reads DVKVTQSSRYLVKRTGEKVFLECVQDMDHENMFWYRQDPGLGLRLIYFSYDVKMKEKGDIPEGYSVSREKKERFSLILESASTNQTSMYLCASSLFGADSGNNQPQHFGDGTRLSIL.

This chain uses TRBV19 with TRBJ2-5; maybe TRBD1 (6 bases). The CDR3 is 14 amino acids. The V end lost 5 bases, the J end lost 3 bases, and 13 bases lay between the germline ends. From germline, CDR1 is LNHDA and CDR2 SQIVND (reference sequence). For the CDR3, the DNA is TGTGCCAGTAGTGAAAGGGGGATAGAAGAGACCCAGTACTTC. It translates to CASSERGIEETQYF.

The chain joins TRBV10-1 to TRBJ1-2, with no clear D. Germline CDR1 WNHNN, CDR2 SYGVQD (reference sequence). V lost 7 bases, J lost 6 bases, and 18 bases lay in between. The CDR3 loop spans 14 amino acids. CDR3 in DNA: TGCGCCAGCAACCCCGCCTGGGCAACCGATGGCTACACCTTC. It encodes CASNPAWATDGYTF.

The chain is built from TRBV6-5 and TRBJ1-1; TRBD1 aligns across 9 bases. In germline, CDR1 is MNHEY, CDR2 SVGAGI. Trimming at V came to 5 bases and at J to 4 bases, leaving 2 bases not matched to a gene. This CDR3 comprises 13 residues. This chain's CDR3 is CASSDRGVTEAFF. In DNA form, the CDR3 reads TGTGCCAGCAGTGACAGGGGGGTCACTGAAGCTTTCTTT.

The rearrangement joins TRBV2 to TRBJ2-4; perhaps TRBD1 as D (6 bases). With 6 bases removed from V and 0 bases from J, the gap between germline ends came to 12 bases. Germline V gene sequence: CDR1 SNHLY, CDR2 FYNNEI. There are 15 residues in the CDR3. The chain's CDR3 is CASRKQGLAKNIQYF. DNA of the CDR3: TGTGCCAGCAGGAAACAGGGTTTAGCCAAAAACATTCAGTACTTC.

V usage is TRBV28 and J usage is TRBJ2-5, with D maybe TRBD1 (5 bases). CDR3 length equals 19 residues. The germline CDR1 and CDR2 sequences are MDHEN and SYDVKM. V lost 5 bases and J lost 1, with 26 bases in between. In DNA, the CDR3 is TGTGCCAGCAGTCCCAGCCAACGGAGCTCGACAGAGATCCAAGAGACCCAGTACTTC. Encoded protein: CASSPSQRSSTEIQETQYF.

V gene TRBV2 combines with J gene TRBJ1-6; unclear D gene. CDR1 is SNHLY and CDR2 is FYNNEI in the germline V gene. V was clipped by 4 bases and J by 0 bases, with 10 bases between them. This CDR3 is built from 16 residues. CDR3 nucleotides: TGTGCCAGCAGTGTCCCAGGCAGCTCCTATAATTCACCCCTCCACTTT. As protein: CASSVPGSSYNSPLHF.

J is TRBJ2-3 and V is TRBV13; D unclear. The germline V and J ends were trimmed by 6 bases and 2 bases, with 6 bases remaining between them. The V gene's germline CDR1 is PRHDT and CDR2 FYEKMQ (reference sequence). The CDR3 runs 12 residues. The CDR3 reads CASSSNTDTQYF. In DNA, the CDR3 is TGTGCCAGCAGTTCTAACACAGATACGCAGTATTTT.

This clone occurred once. This chain connects TRBV19 to TRBJ2-5; TRBD2 might be the D (7 bases). Between the trimmed V and J ends, which lost 7 bases and 2 bases, there was a span of 17 bases. Germline-derived CDR1 and CDR2 are LNHDA and SQIVND (reference sequence). There are 15 residues in the CDR3. The CDR3 region has the DNA TGTGCCAGTACCGGCGGGGGCCTATTACAAGAGACCCAGTACTTC. As protein: CASTGGGLLQETQYF.

This rearrangement joins TRBV6-5 to TRBJ2-5; TRBD1 matches at 7 bases. V lost 3 bases to trimming and J lost 7 bases; unmatched junction nucleotides: 11. The CDR3 runs to 15 residues. Per germline, CDR1 MNHEY and CDR2 SVGAGI. The DNA of the CDR3 is TGTGCCAGCAGTTATTCCCCGGACAGGCGGTGGACCCAGTACTTC. It codes for CASSYSPDRRWTQYF.

This clone occurred a few times. V usage is TRBV7-2 and J usage is TRBJ2-1; D is possibly TRBD2 (5 bases). The length of the CDR3 is 15 residues. Germline CDR1 is SGHTA and CDR2 is FQGNSA. V was shortened by 1 base and J by 3 bases, with 10 bases between the two germline ends. The CDR3 sequence: CASSLGTGYYNEQFF. The CDR3 nucleotides are TGTGCCAGCAGCTTAGGGACTGGCTACTACAATGAGCAGTTCTTC.